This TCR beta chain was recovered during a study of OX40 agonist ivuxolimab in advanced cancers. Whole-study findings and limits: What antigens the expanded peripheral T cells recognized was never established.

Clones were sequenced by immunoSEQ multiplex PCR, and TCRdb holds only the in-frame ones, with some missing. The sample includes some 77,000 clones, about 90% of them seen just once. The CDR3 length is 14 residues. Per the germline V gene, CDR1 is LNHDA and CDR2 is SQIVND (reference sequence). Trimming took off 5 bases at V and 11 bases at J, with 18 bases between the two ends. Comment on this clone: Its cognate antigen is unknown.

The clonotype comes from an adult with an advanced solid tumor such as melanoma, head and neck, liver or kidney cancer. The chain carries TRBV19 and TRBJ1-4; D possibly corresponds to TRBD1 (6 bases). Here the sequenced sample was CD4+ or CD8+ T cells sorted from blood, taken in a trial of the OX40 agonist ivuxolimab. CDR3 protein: CASSQNLRDNKLFF. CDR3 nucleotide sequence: TGTGCCAGTAGTCAAAATCTGCGGGACAATAAACTGTTTTTT.